The next 14 T cell receptor beta chains were all read from a single sample in a study of glioma-infiltrating T cells. Amplification of TCR alpha and beta CDR3 regions from RNA used iRepertoire nested multiplex PCR. MiXCR, run by TCRdb on the multiplex PCR reads, gives a single entry per CDR3 protein. This table holds a few hundred thousand distinct CDR3 sequences, less than 50% found once. The material sequenced was glioma tissue, nonneoplastic brain tissue, or PBMCs (not recorded which). These TCRs come from a human donor with low-grade glioma or glioblastoma, undergoing nonglioma brain surgery, or in good health (not recorded which).

The chain joins TRBV15 to TRBJ2-3; 12 bases align to TRBD1. Per the germline V gene, CDR1 is LNHNV and CDR2 is YYDKDF (reference sequence). The CDR3 is made up of 17 amino acids. V lost 1 base and J lost 5; bases outside the gene matches: 7. CDR3 residues: CATSRAPGQGAEDTQYF. CDR3 in DNA: TGTGCCACCAGCAGAGCCCCGGGACAGGGGGCTGAAGATACGCAGTATTTT.

In this sample, this clonotype turned up many times. This chain connects TRBV20-1 to TRBJ2-3; 10 nucleotides align to TRBD2. V gave up 6 bases and J gave up 4 bases; unmatched junction bases: 13. CDR1 is DFQATT, CDR2 SNEGSKA, per germline (reference sequence). There are 16 residues in the CDR3. The chain's CDR3 is CSAHPLAGEGSDTQYF. Here the CDR3 DNA reads TGCAGTGCCCATCCCCTAGCGGGAGAGGGGTCAGATACGCAGTATTTT.

Concerning this clonotype: The junction departs from germline at one end; a sequencing error may be responsible. V is TRBV7-6 and J is TRBJ2-3; maybe TRBD2 (5 bases). The CDR3 covers 13 residues. Germline values: CDR1 SGHVS, CDR2 FNYEAQ. As DNA, the CDR3 is TGTGCTAGCAGCTTAGCGCGGGCAGATACGCAGTATTTT. Amino acids: CASSLARADTQYF.

This clonotype has more than one count but fewer than ten. The rearrangement links TRBV20-1 to TRBJ2-7, with 7 bases fitting TRBD2. V trimming: 2 bases; J trimming: 0 bases; junction bases outside the gene matches: 10. The CDR3 runs 16 residues. Germline V gene data show CDR1 as DFQATT and CDR2 as SNEGSKA (reference sequence). The CDR3 loop reads CSARKVTKRDSYEQYF. CDR3 coding DNA: TGCAGTGCTAGAAAGGTGACTAAGCGGGACTCCTACGAGCAGTACTTC.

Concerning this clonotype: A much more abundant neighbour one base away suggests this may be a read error. V is TRBV28 and J is TRBJ1-1; no reliable D call. Germline loops: CDR1 MDHEN, CDR2 SYDVKM. Trimming pared 6 bases from V and 1 base from J, leaving 9 bases between. The CDR3 covers 13 residues. The CDR3 coding sequence is TGTGCCAGCAGCAGGTCCACGAACACTGAAGCTTTCTTT. It codes for CASSRSTNTEAFF.

This clonotype showed up just a few times. This chain uses TRBV24-1 with TRBJ2-7; D may be TRBD1 or TRBD2 (5 bases each). V was clipped by 7 bases and J by 5 bases, with 14 bases between them. CDR3 size: 13 residues. Germline CDR1 is KGHDR and CDR2 is SFDVKD. The CDR3 DNA follows: TGTGCCACCAGGGATGAGGGGACCCACGAGCAGTACTTC. Its protein is CATRDEGTHEQYF.

Remarks on this clonotype: A read error may be the cause here, since a much bigger clone is one base away. This chain uses TRBV6-2 or TRBV6-3 with TRBJ2-1; D is tentatively TRBD1 or TRBD2 (5 bases each). Per germline, CDR1 MNHEY and CDR2 SVGEGT. The CDR3 is 16 amino acids. This CDR3 is CASSLTGTEPYNGQFF. The CDR3 bases are TGTGCCAGCAGTCTAACCGGGACGGAGCCCTACAATGGGCAGTTCTTC.

About this clonotype: Given a much more abundant clone one base away, this may be a read error. Since no conserved phenylalanine or tryptophan closes the CDR3, a read error is the likely cause. The chain links TRBV12-3 or TRBV12-4 to TRBJ1-2; D not resolved. Trimming removed 6 bases from V and 5 bases from J, with 13 bases in between. The CDR3 spans 13 residues. The CDR3 is CASSPRHSYGYTS. The CDR3 DNA follows: TGTGCCAGCAGCCCCCGACATTCATATGGCTACACCTCC.

The gene calls are TRBV7-9 and TRBJ2-6; D may be TRBD1 or TRBD2 (5 bases each). Trimming took off 5 bases at V and 1 base at J, with 21 bases between the two ends. Germline V gene data show CDR1 as SEHNR and CDR2 as FQNEAQ (reference sequence). The CDR3 length is 19 residues. The CDR3 sequence: CASSPGWVGAASGANVLTF. The CDR3 nucleotides are TGTGCCAGCAGCCCCGGATGGGTCGGGGCCGCATCTGGGGCCAACGTCCTGACTTTC.

This clonotype was seen just once. This may arise from a read error, as a much more abundant clone is one base away. The J gene is TRBJ2-1, the V gene TRBV7-2; D gene unclear. This CDR3 region has 13 residues. V lost 2 bases to trimming and J lost 10 bases, with 12 bases between them. CDR1 is SGHTA, CDR2 FQGNSA, per germline. The CDR3 here is CASSLMFSGEQFF. The CDR3, as DNA: TGTGCCAGCAGCTTAATGTTCTCGGGCGAGCAGTTCTTC.

With respect to this clonotype: A much larger clone differs by one base, so this may be a read error. The chain recombines TRBV27 with TRBJ1-1; a weak D match, TRBD1 (6 bases). CDR3 length: 12 amino acids. Germline assignment: CDR1 MNHEY and CDR2 SMNVEV (reference sequence). CDR3 sequence reads: CASRQGLAEDFF. The DNA of the CDR3 is TGTGCCAGCAGACAGGGACTGGCTGAAGATTTCTTT.

The chain combines TRBV5-1 with TRBJ1-1; 8 bases match TRBD1. This CDR3 is built from 14 residues. Per the germline V gene, CDR1 is SGHRS and CDR2 is YFSETQ. The J segment lost 2 bases and the V segment lost 5 bases, leaving 5 bases of the junction unmatched. CDR3 sequence: CASRMGQANTEAFF. DNA of the CDR3: TGCGCCAGCAGGATGGGACAGGCAAACACTGAAGCTTTCTTT.

As concerns this clonotype: A much bigger clone sits one base away, suggesting this may be a read error. The genes are TRBV28 and TRBJ1-2; D remains unclear. V lost 3 bases and J 1 base, leaving 9 bases between the germline ends. The CDR3 has 14 residues. The V gene's germline CDR1 is MDHEN and CDR2 SYDVKM. The CDR3 DNA follows: TGTGCCAGCAGTTTGCTCCTGGGTAACTATGGCTACACCTTC. It is translated as CASSLLLGNYGYTF.

A word on this clonotype: Compared with germline, one end of the junction differs, possibly owing to a read error. The genes are TRBV10-3 and TRBJ2-5, with TRBD2 matching over 10 bases. The CDR3 is made up of 16 amino acids. Germline CDR1 reads ENHRY; CDR2 reads SYGVKD. The CDR3: CAMSEPSGRVEETQYF. CDR3 sequence (DNA): TGTGCCATGAGTGAACCCAGCGGGAGGGTGGAAGAGACCCAGTACTTC.